The 10 T cell receptor beta chains below all came from one sample that was sequenced in a study of PD-L1 blockade in urothelial cancer. TCRdb keeps only in-frame clones here, not all; method: immunoSEQ multiplex PCR. The sample carries about 49,000 clones, 70% to 90% recorded once. The sample here was PBMCs, taken around atezolizumab (anti-PD-L1) treatment. The source of these receptors is a man between 60 and 75 years old with urothelial cancer.

This rearrangement joins TRBV5-4 to TRBJ2-1; D might be TRBD1 (6 bases). This CDR3 region has 15 residues. Trimming took off 6 bases at V and 2 bases at J, with 15 bases between the two ends. The germline gives CDR1 SGHNT, CDR2 YYREEE (reference sequence). In nucleotides, the CDR3 is TGTGCCAGCACCCTCGCAGGGGAACCCTACAATGAGCAGTTCTTC. Encoded protein: CASTLAGEPYNEQFF.

The chain carries TRBV5-5 and TRBJ1-5; 9 nucleotides align to TRBD1. This CDR3 spans 15 amino acids. CDR1 SGHKS and CDR2 YYEKEE come from the germline V gene (reference sequence). After removal of 5 bases from V and 7 bases from J, the junction contained 10 bases not matched to a gene. The CDR3 bases are TGTGCCAGCAGGACCGGGACAGGGATCGGCCAGCCCCAGCATTTT. This translates into CASRTGTGIGQPQHF.

The genes are TRBV28 and TRBJ2-7, with D possibly matching TRBD1 (5 bases). Per germline, CDR1 MDHEN and CDR2 SYDVKM. This CDR3 spans 15 amino acids. The V end was cut by 7 bases, the J end by 1 base, with 17 bases between. CDR3 residues: CASNKLLGDSYEQYF. The CDR3 DNA sequence: TGTGCCAGCAATAAGTTATTAGGGGATTCCTACGAGCAGTACTTC.

V is TRBV9 and J is TRBJ2-7; TRBD2 matches 11 bases. From germline, CDR1 is SGDLS and CDR2 YYNGEE. With V trimmed by 3 bases and J by 0 bases, 17 bases remained unmatched. This CDR3 spans 20 amino acids. CDR3 sequence (DNA): TGTGCCAGCAGCGGTGTAGGCCCACTAGCGGGGGTTCTATTCTCCTACGAGCAGTACTTC. This encodes CASSGVGPLAGVLFSYEQYF. The variable domain in full, completed from reference TRBV9 and TRBJ2-7, reads DSGVTQTPKHLITATGQRVTLRCSPRSGDLSVYWYQQSLDQGLQFLIQYYNGEERAKGNILERFSAQQFPDLHSELNLSSLELGDSALYFCASSGVGPLAGVLFSYEQYFGPGTRLTVT.

The CDR3: CASSLGAGRGTNEKLFF. In DNA, the CDR3 is TGTGCCAGCAGTTTAGGGGCAGGGAGGGGAACTAATGAAAAACTGTTTTTT. This chain joins TRBV27 and TRBJ1-4; D is possibly TRBD1 (5 bases). With 2 bases removed from V and 1 base from J, the gap between germline ends came to 14 bases. Germline CDR1 and CDR2: MNHEY and SMNVEV (reference sequence). The CDR3 consists of 17 residues.

This sequence joins TRBV5-1 and TRBJ2-1; D may be TRBD1 (6 bases). The germline V gene encodes CDR1 SGHRS and CDR2 YFSETQ. Trimming shortened V by 4 bases and J by 4 bases, and 15 bases separated the two germline ends. This CDR3 has 15 amino acids. Here the CDR3 reads CASSVTGIGYNEQFF. The CDR3 region has the DNA TGCGCCAGCAGCGTTACAGGGATCGGGTACAATGAGCAGTTCTTC.

The CDR3 sequence is CATSKGQEPAEAFF. Written as DNA, the CDR3 is TGTGCCACCAGTAAAGGACAGGAGCCGGCTGAAGCTTTCTTT. The chain joins TRBV15 to TRBJ1-1, with 7 bases aligning to TRBD1. Germline trimming cut 6 bases from V and 6 bases from J; bases unmatched to any gene: 10. The CDR3 consists of 14 residues. Looked up from germline, CDR1 is LNHNV and CDR2 is YYDKDF (reference sequence).

The J gene is TRBJ1-5, the V gene TRBV5-5, with D hard to call. The V and J ends lost 0 bases and 5 bases respectively, with 9 bases between them. The CDR3 is 14 residues long. Germline loops: CDR1 SGHKS, CDR2 YYEKEE (reference sequence). CDR3 DNA: TGTGCCAGCAGCTTGGGCGCCGATTATCAGCCCCAGCATTTT. Protein sequence: CASSLGADYQPQHF. The full variable domain, in which reference TRBV5-5 and TRBJ1-5 provide the parts outside the CDR3, is DAGVTQSPTHLIKTRGQQVTLRCSPISGHKSVSWYQQVLGQGPQFIFQYYEKEERGRGNFPDRFSARQFPNYSSELNVNALLLGDSALYLCASSLGADYQPQHFGDGTRLSIL.

In this sample, this clone turned up once. The chain combines TRBV5-1 with TRBJ1-1; D perhaps matches TRBD1 (6 bases). The V end was cut by 3 bases, the J end by 4 bases, with 16 bases between. CDR1 SGHRS and CDR2 YFSETQ come from the germline V gene. The CDR3 covers 15 residues. The CDR3 DNA is TGCGCCAGCAGCTACGAACAGGGTGGAGGCACTGAAGCTTTCTTT. Its protein is CASSYEQGGGTEAFF.

This clone was recorded once. V gene TRBV7-8 combines with J gene TRBJ1-4, with D hard to call. The CDR3 spans 12 residues. Germline CDR1 SGHVS, CDR2 FQNEAQ. V was pared by 1 base and J by 7 bases, with 4 bases between. The CDR3: CASSLVREKLFF. CDR3 coding DNA: TGTGCCAGCAGCTTAGTCCGTGAAAAACTGTTTTTT.